These 3 T cell receptor beta chains share one sample of origin, sequenced in a study of regulatory T cells in long-lasting Graves disease. Specified time point: newly diagnosed GD, antithyroid drugs for less than 3 months. RNA extracted from PBMCs served as the sequencing template. Both iRepertoire HTBI primers and Arm-PCR of CDR3 regions were used to build the TCR beta libraries. TCRdb reprocessed the multiplex PCR reads via MiXCR and lists one record per CDR3 protein. The table lists around 480,000 distinct CDR3 sequences, around 16% of them singletons. This sample also appeared in a second study, on T cells in Graves' hyperthyroidism and ophthalmopathy.

The sequencing used peripheral blood mononuclear cells (PBMCs), collected at new diagnosis, from a patient treated with antithyroid drugs. These receptors all come from a woman aged 40 to 65 with Graves disease.

This clonotype was recorded many times. The rearrangement joins TRBV12-3 or TRBV12-4 to TRBJ2-1; D might be TRBD2 (6 bases). The CDR3 is 15 residues long. The V end lost 3 bases, the J end lost 5 bases, and 14 bases lay between the germline ends. For the CDR3, the DNA is TGTGCCAGCAGTTTCGGCGGGGAGAAGAACAATGAGCAGTTCTTC. Translated, it gives CASSFGGEKNNEQFF.

This clonotype showed up many times. The V gene is TRBV6-2 or TRBV6-3, the J gene TRBJ2-5; 13 bases line up with TRBD2. The V segment lost 2 bases and the J segment 9 bases; nucleotides outside the gene matches: 15. CDR1 is MNHEY and CDR2 is SVGEGT in the germline V gene. The CDR3 loop spans 18 amino acids. Written as DNA, the CDR3 is TGTGCCAGCAGTTACCGCACCGGGACTAGCGGGGATAAGAGACCCCAGTACTTC. Translated, it gives CASSYRTGTSGDKRPQYF.

At least ten counts were recorded for this clonotype. This sequence joins TRBV18 and TRBJ1-6, with a possible D match to TRBD1 (5 bases). This CDR3 has 14 residues. Germline CDR1 KGHSH, CDR2 LQKENI. V was clipped by 3 bases and J by 7 bases, with 10 bases between them. This CDR3 reads CASSPSEGNSPLHF. CDR3 in DNA: TGTGCCAGCTCACCGTCTGAGGGGAATTCACCCCTCCACTTT.